These T cell receptor beta chains were read from a single sample in a study of patients and donors after allogeneic stem cell transplantation. Via MiXCR, TCRdb re-called the RT-PCR reads, giving one row per CDR3 protein. The profile shows roughly 880,000 distinct CDR3 sequences, about a sixth of them singletons. Input material: blood, either unsorted or a sorted T cell fraction (not recorded which). These receptors came from a human donor who was either an allogeneic HSCT recipient or a stem cell or donor lymphocyte infusion donor (not recorded which). It is not recorded whose cells these are; they may come from a transplant donor. Each CDR3 is given with its conserved first and last residue. A D gene is named only where the DNA matches it firmly. Part of the rows lack a size; the others show once, few, many or a class for expanded clones.

j_call clone_size d_call v_call cdr3_aa cdr3_nt
TRBJ2-4 . . TRBV6-2/TRBV6-3 CASRWRVHPIAKNIQYF TGTGCCAGCCGTTGGAGGGTCCACCCCATAGCCAAAAACATTCAGTACTTC
TRBJ2-1 . . TRBV6-2/TRBV6-3 CASSLWDRSNEQFF TGTGCCAGCAGTCTTTGGGACCGGTCCAATGAGCAGTTCTTC
TRBJ2-7 . . TRBV5-5 CASSFYSGTNSYEQYF TGTGCCAGCAGCTTCTACTCAGGGACCAATTCCTACGAGCAGTACTTC
TRBJ1-1 . . TRBV27 CASSLRAIGTEAFF TGTGCCAGCAGTTTAAGGGCCATAGGGACTGAAGCTTTCTTT
TRBJ2-7 . . TRBV4-3 CASSQDGALTAEQYF TGCGCCAGCAGCCAAGATGGGGCCTTAACGGCCGAGCAGTACTTC
TRBJ1-1 few . TRBV5-1 CASSVPGPNTEAFF TGCGCCAGCAGCGTCCCGGGACCGAACACTGAAGCTTTCTTT
TRBJ2-3 . TRBD2 TRBV10-3 CAISVERERYSDTQYF TGTGCCATCAGCGTGGAGCGGGAGAGGTATTCAGATACGCAGTATTTT
TRBJ2-5 . . TRBV5-1 CASSAGGARQETQYF TGCGCCAGCAGCGCAGGAGGAGCCAGACAAGAGACCCAGTACTTC
TRBJ2-2 few TRBD2 TRBV2 CASSEAGLAGALKTGELFF TGTGCCAGCAGTGAAGCGGGACTAGCCGGGGCCTTGAAGACCGGGGAGCTGTTTTTT
TRBJ2-6 . . TRBV12-3/TRBV12-4 CASIGGAGANVLTF TGTGCCAGCATAGGGGGGGCTGGGGCCAACGTCCTGACTTTC
TRBJ2-3 few . TRBV24-1 CATPTPWDPTDTQYF TGTGCCACTCCTACCCCCTGGGACCCCACAGATACGCAGTATTTT
TRBJ2-2 . . TRBV15 CATSSLQLVSTGELFF TGTGCCACCAGCAGTCTTCAATTGGTTAGCACCGGGGAGCTGTTTTTT
TRBJ2-7 . TRBD2 TRBV10-3 CAISGRLAGDPYEQYF TGTGCCATCAGTGGTAGACTAGCGGGGGATCCCTACGAGCAGTACTTC
TRBJ2-7 . TRBD1 TRBV2 CASRTRWGQGSYEQYF TGTGCCAGCAGGACCCGATGGGGACAGGGATCCTACGAGCAGTACTTC
TRBJ1-2 few . TRBV15 CATSREQQFWGGYTF TGTGCCACCAGCAGAGAGCAACAGTTCTGGGGTGGCTACACCTTC
TRBJ1-1 . . TRBV2 CASSVTRGNTEAFF TGTGCCAGCAGTGTGACCCGGGGTAACACTGAAGCTTTCTTT
TRBJ2-3 many . TRBV4-2 CASSQGGGSTDTQYF TGTGCCAGCAGCCAAGGGGGTGGGTCTACAGATACGCAGTATTTT
TRBJ2-7 . TRBD1 TRBV27 CASSLLQGPGTEQYF TGTGCCAGCAGTTTATTACAGGGGCCTGGGACCGAGCAGTACTTC
TRBJ1-3 . TRBD1 TRBV2 CASSGGQGGGNTIYF TGTGCCAGCAGTGGGGGACAGGGCGGAGGAAACACCATATATTTT
TRBJ1-1 few TRBD1 TRBV20-1 CSASLGQGAAEAFF TGCAGTGCCAGCCTCGGACAGGGGGCCGCTGAAGCTTTCTTT
TRBJ2-4 few . TRBV21-1 CASSKDPLTGMPKNIQYF TGTGCCAGCAGCAAAGACCCCCTGACAGGGATGCCCAAAAACATTCAGTACTTC
TRBJ1-1 few . TRBV12-3/TRBV12-4 CASSLSTSGLNTEAFF TGTGCCAGCAGTTTATCTACGTCCGGGCTGAACACTGAAGCTTTCTTT
TRBJ2-2 few . TRBV12-3/TRBV12-4 CASSLTGTFTGELFF TGTGCCAGCAGCCTAACAGGGACGTTCACCGGGGAGCTGTTTTTT
TRBJ2-1 few . TRBV6-1 CASGGGNLNEQFF TGTGCCAGCGGTGGCGGGAACTTAAATGAGCAGTTCTTC